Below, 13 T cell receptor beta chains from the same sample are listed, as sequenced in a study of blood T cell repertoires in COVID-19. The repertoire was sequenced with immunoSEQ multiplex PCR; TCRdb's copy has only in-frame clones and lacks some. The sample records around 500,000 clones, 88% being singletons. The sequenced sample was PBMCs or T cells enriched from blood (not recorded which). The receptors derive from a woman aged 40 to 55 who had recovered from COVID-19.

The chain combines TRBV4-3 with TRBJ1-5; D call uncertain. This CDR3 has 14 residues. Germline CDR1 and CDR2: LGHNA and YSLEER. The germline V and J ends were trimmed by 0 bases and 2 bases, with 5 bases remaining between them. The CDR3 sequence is CASSQDGGNQPQHF. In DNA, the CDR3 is TGCGCCAGCAGCCAAGATGGAGGCAATCAGCCCCAGCATTTT.

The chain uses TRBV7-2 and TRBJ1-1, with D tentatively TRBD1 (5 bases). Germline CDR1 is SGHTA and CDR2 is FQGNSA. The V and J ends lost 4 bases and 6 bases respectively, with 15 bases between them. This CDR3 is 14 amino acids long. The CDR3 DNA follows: TGTGCCAGCAGCTCCACCAGGGTAATCGCTGAAGCTTTCTTT. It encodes CASSSTRVIAEAFF.

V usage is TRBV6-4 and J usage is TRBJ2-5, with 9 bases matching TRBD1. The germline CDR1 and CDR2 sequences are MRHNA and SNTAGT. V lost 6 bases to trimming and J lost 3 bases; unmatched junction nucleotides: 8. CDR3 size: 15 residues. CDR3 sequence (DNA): TGTGCCAGCAGCCCGGGACAGGGAGGTAAAGAGACCCAGTACTTC. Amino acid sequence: CASSPGQGGKETQYF.

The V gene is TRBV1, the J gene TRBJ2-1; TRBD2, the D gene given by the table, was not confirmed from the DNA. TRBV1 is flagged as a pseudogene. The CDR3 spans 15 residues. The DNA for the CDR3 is TGCACCAGCAGCCACTCGCGGGAGGCCTACAATGAGCAGTTCTTC. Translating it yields CTSSHSREAYNEQFF.

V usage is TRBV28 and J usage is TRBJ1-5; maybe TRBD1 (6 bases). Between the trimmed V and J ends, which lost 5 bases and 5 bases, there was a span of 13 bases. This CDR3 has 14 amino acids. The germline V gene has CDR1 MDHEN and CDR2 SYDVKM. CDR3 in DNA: TGTGCCAGCAGTCTGGGGGCTGGCCATCAGCCCCAGCATTTT. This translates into CASSLGAGHQPQHF.

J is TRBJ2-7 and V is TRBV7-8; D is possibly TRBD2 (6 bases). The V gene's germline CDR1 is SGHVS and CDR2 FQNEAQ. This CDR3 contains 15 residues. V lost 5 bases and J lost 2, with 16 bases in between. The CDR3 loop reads CASSQGGFKAYEQYF. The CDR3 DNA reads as TGTGCCAGCAGCCAAGGAGGGTTCAAGGCCTACGAGCAGTACTTC. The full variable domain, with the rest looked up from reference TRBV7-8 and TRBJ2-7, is GAGVSQSPRYKVAKRGQDVALRCDPISGHVSLFWYQQALGQGPEFLTYFQNEAQLDKSGLPSDRFFAERPEGSVSTLKIQRTQQEDSAVYLCASSQGGFKAYEQYFGPGTRLTVT.

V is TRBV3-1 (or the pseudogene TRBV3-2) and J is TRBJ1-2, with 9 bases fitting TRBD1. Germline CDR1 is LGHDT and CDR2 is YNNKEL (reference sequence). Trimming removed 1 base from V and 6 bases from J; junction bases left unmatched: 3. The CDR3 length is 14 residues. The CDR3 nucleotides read TGTGCCAGCAGCCAAGGCTGGACAGGGGATGGCTACACCTTC. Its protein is CASSQGWTGDGYTF.

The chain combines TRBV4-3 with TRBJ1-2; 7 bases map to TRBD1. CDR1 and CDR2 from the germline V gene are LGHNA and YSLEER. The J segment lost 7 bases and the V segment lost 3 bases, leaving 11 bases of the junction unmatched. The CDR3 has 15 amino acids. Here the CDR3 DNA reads TGCGCCAGCAGCCAGCCAGACAGGGTTGAAGGTGGCTACACCTTC. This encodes CASSQPDRVEGGYTF.

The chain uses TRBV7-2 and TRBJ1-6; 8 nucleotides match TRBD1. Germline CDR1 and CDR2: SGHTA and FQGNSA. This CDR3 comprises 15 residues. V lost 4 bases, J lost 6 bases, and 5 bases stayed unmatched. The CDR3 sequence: CASSYRTGSNSPLHF. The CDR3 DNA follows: TGTGCCAGCAGCTACCGGACAGGGAGTAATTCACCCCTCCACTTT. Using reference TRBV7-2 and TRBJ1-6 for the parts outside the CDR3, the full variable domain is GAGVSQSPSNKVTEKGKDVELRCDPISGHTALYWYRQSLGQGLEFLIYFQGNSAPDKSGLPSDRFSAERTGGSVSTLTIQRTQQEDSAVYLCASSYRTGSNSPLHFGNGTRLTVT.

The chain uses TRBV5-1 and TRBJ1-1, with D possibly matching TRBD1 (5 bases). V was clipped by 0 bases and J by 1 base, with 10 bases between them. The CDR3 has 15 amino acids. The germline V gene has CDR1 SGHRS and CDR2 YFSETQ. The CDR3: CASSLGSGQNTEAFF. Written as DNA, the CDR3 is TGCGCCAGCAGCTTGGGGAGTGGACAGAACACTGAAGCTTTCTTT.

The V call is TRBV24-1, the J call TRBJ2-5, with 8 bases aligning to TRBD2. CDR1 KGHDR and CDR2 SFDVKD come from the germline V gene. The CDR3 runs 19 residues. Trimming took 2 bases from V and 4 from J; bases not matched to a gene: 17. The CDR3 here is CATSDSTPGLGGVRETQYF. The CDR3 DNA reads TGTGCCACCAGTGATTCTACTCCGGGACTAGGGGGAGTGCGAGAGACCCAGTACTTC.

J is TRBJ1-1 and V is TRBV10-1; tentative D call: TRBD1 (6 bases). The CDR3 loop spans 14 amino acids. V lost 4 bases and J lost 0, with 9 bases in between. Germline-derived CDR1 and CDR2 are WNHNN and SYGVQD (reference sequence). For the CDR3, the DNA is TGCGCCAGCAGTGCGGACAGCTTGAACACTGAAGCTTTCTTT. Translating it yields CASSADSLNTEAFF.

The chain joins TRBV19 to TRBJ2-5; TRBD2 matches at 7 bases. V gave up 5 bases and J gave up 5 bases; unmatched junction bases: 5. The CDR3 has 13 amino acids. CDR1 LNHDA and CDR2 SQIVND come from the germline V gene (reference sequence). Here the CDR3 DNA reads TGTGCCAGTAGTGGCGGGAGAATGGAGACCCAGTACTTC. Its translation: CASSGGRMETQYF.